This T cell receptor beta chain was identified in a study of blood T cell repertoires in COVID-19. In the study overall: Collection of acute and convalescent COVID-19 samples took place in the United States, Italy and Spain. PBMCs, B-cell-depleted T cells, or T cells provided the cDNA or gDNA that made up the material.

As processed by the authors: Quantification of nucleated cells was approximated via reference gene primer amplification. Here immunoSEQ multiplex PCR was the method, and the copy in TCRdb shows in-frame clones only, minus some. V, J and clone size were drawn from that table, and D and trimming were deduced from the DNA. The table has about 140,000 clones, 65% to 90% seen once; the top ten hold roughly 10%. The CDR3 runs 16 residues. Germline CDR1 is ENHRY and CDR2 is SYGVKD. Trimming took 5 bases from V and 5 from J; bases not matched to a gene: 10. The chain is built from TRBV10-3 and TRBJ2-3, with 10 bases that match TRBD2. The sample was peripheral blood. The clonotype comes from a man aged 55 to 70 with active or convalescent COVID-19. The CDR3 bases are TGTGCCATCAGTTCGACCTCTAGCGGGGGACTAGATACGCAGTATTTT. It yields the protein CAISSTSSGGLDTQYF.